This T cell receptor beta chain was found in a study of blood T cells in healthy people across ages. Study-level points and caveats: Higher diversity and more naive CD4+ cells were features of long-lived donors, compared to aged donors.

This clonotype has more than one count but fewer than ten. Its specificity is not known. The CDR3 has 16 amino acids. J lost 11 bases, V lost 6 bases, and 21 bases had no gene match. Germline V gene data show CDR1 as LGHDT and CDR2 as YNNKEL (reference sequence). Combining a sample-barcoded 5' primer with a J-beta primer mix, a second PCR ran for 7 to 11 cycles. Using its own MiXCR run on the 5' RACE reads, TCRdb lists one record per CDR3 protein. The data contain 800,000 to 950,000 distinct CDR3 sequences, 35% to 40% of them singletons. The chain uses TRBV3-1 and TRBJ2-5; TRBD1 agrees at 7 bases. Specimen: blood. The clonotype comes from a man younger than 35 in good health. Written as DNA, the CDR3 is TGTGCCAGCAGTCAAATGACAGGGTCGAGGGGCAATGAGCAGTACTTC. Its protein product is CASSQMTGSRGNEQYF.